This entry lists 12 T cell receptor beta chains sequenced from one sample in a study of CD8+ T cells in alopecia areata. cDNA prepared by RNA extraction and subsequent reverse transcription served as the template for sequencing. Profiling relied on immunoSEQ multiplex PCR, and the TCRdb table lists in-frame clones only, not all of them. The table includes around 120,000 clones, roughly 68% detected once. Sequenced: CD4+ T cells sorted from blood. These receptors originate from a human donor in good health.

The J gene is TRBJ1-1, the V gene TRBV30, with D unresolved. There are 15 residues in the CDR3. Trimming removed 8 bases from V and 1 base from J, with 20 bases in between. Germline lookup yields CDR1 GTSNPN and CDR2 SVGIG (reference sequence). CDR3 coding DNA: TGTGCCGCAGCTAGGGAGTGGGTTTGGAACACTGAAGCTTTCTTT. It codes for CAAAREWVWNTEAFF.

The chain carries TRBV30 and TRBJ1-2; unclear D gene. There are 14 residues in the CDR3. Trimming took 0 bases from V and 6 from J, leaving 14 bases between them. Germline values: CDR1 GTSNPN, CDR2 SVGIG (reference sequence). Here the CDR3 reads CAWSVGRALDGYTF. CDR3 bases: TGTGCCTGGAGTGTCGGGAGGGCCCTAGATGGCTACACCTTC.

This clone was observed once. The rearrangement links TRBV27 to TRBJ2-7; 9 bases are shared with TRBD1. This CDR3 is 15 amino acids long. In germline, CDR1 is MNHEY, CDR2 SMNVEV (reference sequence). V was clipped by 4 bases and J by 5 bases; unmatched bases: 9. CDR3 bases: TGTGCCAGCAGTTCCCTCGGGACAGGGAAGAACGAGCAGTACTTC. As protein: CASSSLGTGKNEQYF.

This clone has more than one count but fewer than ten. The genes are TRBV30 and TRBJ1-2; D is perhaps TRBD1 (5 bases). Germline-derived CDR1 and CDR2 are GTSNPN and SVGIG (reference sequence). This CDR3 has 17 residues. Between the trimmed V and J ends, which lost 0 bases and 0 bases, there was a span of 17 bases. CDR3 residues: CAWSVLGGSPANYGYTF. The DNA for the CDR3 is TGTGCCTGGAGTGTACTCGGGGGGTCACCTGCTAACTATGGCTACACCTTC. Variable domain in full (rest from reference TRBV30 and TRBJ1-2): SQTIHQWPATLVQPVGSPLSLECTVEGTSNPNLYWYRQAAGRGLQLLFYSVGIGQISSEVPQNLSASRPQDRQFILSSKKLLLSDSGFYLCAWSVLGGSPANYGYTFGSGTRLTVV.

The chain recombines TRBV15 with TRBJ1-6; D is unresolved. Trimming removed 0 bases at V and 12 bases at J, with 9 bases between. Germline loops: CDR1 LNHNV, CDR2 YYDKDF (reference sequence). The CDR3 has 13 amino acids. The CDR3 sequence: CATSREASGPLHF. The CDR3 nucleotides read TGTGCCACCAGCAGAGAGGCCTCAGGACCCCTCCACTTT. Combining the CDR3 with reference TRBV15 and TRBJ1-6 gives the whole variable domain DAMVIQNPRYQVTQFGKPVTLSCSQTLNHNVMYWYQQKSSQAPKLLFHYYDKDFNNEADTPDNFQSRRPNTSFCFLDIRSPGLGDTAMYLCATSREASGPLHFGNGTRLTVT.

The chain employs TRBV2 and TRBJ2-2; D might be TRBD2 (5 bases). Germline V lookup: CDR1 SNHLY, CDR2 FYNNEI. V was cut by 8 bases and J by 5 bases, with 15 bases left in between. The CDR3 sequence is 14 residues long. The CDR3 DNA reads TGTGCCAGCCATAGGGAGACCGGAACCGGGGAGCTGTTTTTT. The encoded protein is CASHRETGTGELFF.

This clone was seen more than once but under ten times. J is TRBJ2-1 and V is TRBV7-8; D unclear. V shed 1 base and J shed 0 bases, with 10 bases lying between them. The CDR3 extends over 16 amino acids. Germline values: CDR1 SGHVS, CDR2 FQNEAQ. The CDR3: CASSLVGRSSYNEQFF. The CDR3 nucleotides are TGTGCCAGCAGCTTAGTAGGCCGAAGCTCCTACAATGAGCAGTTCTTC.

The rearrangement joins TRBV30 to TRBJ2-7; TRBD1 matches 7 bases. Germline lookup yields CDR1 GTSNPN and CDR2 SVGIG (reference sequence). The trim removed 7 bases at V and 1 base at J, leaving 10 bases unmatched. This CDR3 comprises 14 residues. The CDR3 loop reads CALLRDSTSYEQYF. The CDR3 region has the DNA TGTGCCTTACTACGGGACAGCACTTCCTACGAGCAGTACTTC.

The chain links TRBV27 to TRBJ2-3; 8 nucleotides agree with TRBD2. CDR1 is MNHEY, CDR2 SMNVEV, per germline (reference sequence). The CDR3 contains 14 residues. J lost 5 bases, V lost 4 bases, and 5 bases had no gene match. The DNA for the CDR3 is TGTGCCAGCAGTTGGGGACTAGTCGGAGATACGCAGTATTTT. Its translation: CASSWGLVGDTQYF.

Here the CDR3 reads CASKLTGTGANVLTF. The DNA for the CDR3 is TGTGCCAGCAAGCTGACCGGGACTGGGGCCAACGTCCTGACTTTC. This sequence joins TRBV5-4 and TRBJ2-6; D perhaps matches TRBD2 (5 bases). The germline gives CDR1 SGHNT, CDR2 YYREEE (reference sequence). The V end was cut by 6 bases, the J end by 2 bases, with 12 bases between. The CDR3 covers 15 residues.

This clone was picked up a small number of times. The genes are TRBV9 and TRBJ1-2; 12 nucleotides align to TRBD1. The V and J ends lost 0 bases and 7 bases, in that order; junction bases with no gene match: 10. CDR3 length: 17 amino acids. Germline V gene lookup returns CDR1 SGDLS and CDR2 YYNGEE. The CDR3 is CASSVGDWDRGQVGYTF. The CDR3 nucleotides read TGTGCCAGCAGCGTAGGGGATTGGGACAGGGGGCAAGTTGGCTACACCTTC.

CDR3 sequence: CASSYNGDRTDTQYF. The CDR3 coding sequence is TGTGCCAGCAGTTACAACGGGGATCGAACAGATACGCAGTATTTT. The chain uses TRBV6-5 and TRBJ2-3; perhaps TRBD2 as D (5 bases). The ends were cut back, 2 bases at V and 3 bases at J, with 12 bases in the middle. Germline assignment: CDR1 MNHEY and CDR2 SVGAGI. This CDR3 spans 15 amino acids.